This TCR beta chain was obtained from a study of monozygotic twins with inflammatory bowel disease. General study findings and limits: Among IBD patients, fewer clonotypes were shared with others than among healthy twins, especially with disease activity.

Turning to this clonotype: The target antigen is unknown.

The CDR3 sequence is 13 residues long. The germline V gene encodes CDR1 SGHTA and CDR2 FQGNSA. For every TCR library, around 3,700 ng of total RNA was used. There were eight separate reactions per sample in which cDNA was made. TCRdb derives one entry per CDR3 protein from the 5' RACE reads, leaving out DNA. The data include fewer than 110,000 distinct CDR3 sequences; the top ten clones carry under 2.5%. Sequenced: blood. The receptor was isolated from a human donor with ulcerative colitis or Crohn's disease, or a healthy co-twin of an affected twin (not recorded which). The chain joins TRBV7-2 to TRBJ2-7; there is no DNA to check the TCRdb D call of TRBD1. The CDR3 sequence is CATMPRRGYEQYF. The full variable domain, completed using reference TRBV7-2 and TRBJ2-7, is GAGVSQSPSNKVTEKGKDVELRCDPISGHTALYWYRQSLGQGLEFLIYFQGNSAPDKSGLPSDRFSAERTGGSVSTLTIQRTQQEDSAVYLCATMPRRGYEQYFGPGTRLTVT.